The rows below give T cell receptor beta chains drawn from one sample of a study of T cells in Graves' hyperthyroidism and ophthalmopathy. TCRdb reanalysed the multiplex PCR reads using MiXCR and keeps one entry per CDR3 protein. The sample shows 550,000 to 700,000 distinct CDR3 sequences, roughly 14% of them seen only once. The specimen was blood. These receptors were taken from a woman in her thirties or forties with Graves' ophthalmopathy. Both conserved end residues are trimmed from each CDR3. The D gene is left open where the match is weak. Only some rows state a clone size, as once, few, many or a class for expanded clones.

TRBJ2-2 TRBV12-3/TRBV12-4 many NA ATINHRSGELF
TRBJ2-7 TRBV5-8 NA NA ASSLGGVNSYEQY
TRBJ2-5 TRBV7-8 few TRBD2 ASSLTGLAGYKTQY
TRBJ2-2 TRBV6-1 NA TRBD2 ASSPGLAGGYGELF
TRBJ1-2 TRBV20-1 few NA SARDRGDNYGYT
TRBJ2-2 TRBV29-1 many NA SAVNTGELF
TRBJ2-2 TRBV3-1 NA TRBD2 ASSQGAAGGYGTGELF
TRBJ2-5 TRBV20-1 many NA SARGTKAVETQY
TRBJ2-7 TRBV7-8 few TRBD1 ASSSTTGLNEQY
TRBJ2-6 TRBV12-3/TRBV12-4 many NA ASSPTDSGANVLT
TRBJ1-4 TRBV6-2/TRBV6-3 NA NA ASSSTTIGAANEKLF
TRBJ2-7 TRBV7-9 NA NA ASSGSGGPHEQY
TRBJ1-1 TRBV12-3/TRBV12-4 NA TRBD1 ASRDGTGKSVNTEAF
TRBJ2-2 TRBV12-3/TRBV12-4 few TRBD1 ASREDRGNTGELF
TRBJ1-2 TRBV7-9 many NA ASSPSGSTYGYT
TRBJ2-5 TRBV19 NA NA ASARGSQETQY
TRBJ1-1 TRBV20-1 many NA SARDGGVTEAF
TRBJ1-2 TRBV7-2 NA NA ASSFGSGNNYGYT
TRBJ1-1 TRBV27 many NA ASSSLRGSEAF
TRBJ2-7 TRBV20-1 many NA SARDMGTVSYEQY
TRBJ1-1 TRBV27 many TRBD1 ASSTSGQASNTEAF
TRBJ2-7 TRBV28 many NA ASSTPLTGYEQY
TRBJ2-7 TRBV5-1 few NA ASSLADVGPYEQY
TRBJ2-7 TRBV2 few TRBD1 ASRPGQGREQY
TRBJ1-1 TRBV5-1 few TRBD1 ASSIQGGNTEAF
TRBJ2-7 TRBV6-5 many TRBD2 ASSSGWDYLNYEQY
TRBJ1-5 TRBV28 many TRBD1 ASKRQGEQPQH
TRBJ2-2 TRBV28 many NA ASSFRGANTGELF
TRBJ2-7 TRBV7-2 few TRBD2 ASSLVPLAGGVIYEQY
TRBJ2-2 TRBV9 many NA ASSVGLLPGELF
TRBJ2-2 TRBV9 few TRBD2 ASSVANSQTSVTGELF
TRBJ2-6 TRBV6-2/TRBV6-3 NA TRBD1 ASSYGQGYRSGANVLT
TRBJ1-5 TRBV28 many NA ASSLGQVRQPQH
TRBJ2-2 TRBV19 many NA ASIRRAGETTGELF
TRBJ1-1 TRBV15 many NA ATSRDRETATPNTEAF
TRBJ1-1 TRBV18 NA NA ASSPRPGVDTEAF
TRBJ1-1 TRBV6-6 many NA ASRSGGGATEAF
TRBJ2-5 TRBV10-3 many TRBD2 AIKPGLAGGQETQY
TRBJ2-7 TRBV6-2/TRBV6-3 many NA ASSYGGSLEQY
TRBJ2-3 TRBV5-1 many NA ASSFTVSGRTQY
TRBJ2-7 TRBV11-2 many NA ASSFRYGSYEQY
TRBJ2-2 TRBV12-3/TRBV12-4 many NA ASSLASIWGTGELF
TRBJ2-5 TRBV5-1 NA NA ASSPGASFGETQY
TRBJ2-4 TRBV28 few NA ASKGSPKNIQY
TRBJ1-2 TRBV29-1 NA NA SVEVRGLLDYGYT
TRBJ1-1 TRBV12-3/TRBV12-4 NA NA ASSLPPGNAF
TRBJ2-4 TRBV12-3/TRBV12-4 many NA ASSPLDPATFGIQY
TRBJ2-7 TRBV4-2 many NA ASSQGKTPSYEQY
TRBJ2-2 TRBV28 NA NA ASSLVSRELF
TRBJ2-7 TRBV28 NA NA ASSFLAYVQY
TRBJ1-5 TRBV27 few NA ASSPAGTNNQPQH
TRBJ2-7 TRBV20-1 many TRBD2 SATRTSREQY
TRBJ2-2 TRBV11-2 NA NA ASSLDSPSNTGELF